The count of the clone carrying this TCR beta chain is one. Its antigen remains unidentified. Germline V gene sequence: CDR1 SNHLY, CDR2 FYNNEI. This CDR3 comprises 14 residues. The V gene lost 6 bases and the J gene lost 0 bases, with 9 bases spanning the gap. The data originate from a study of cytomegalovirus exposure and HLA in healthy donors. General observations from the study: Cytomegalovirus association was listed for 150 or so TCR beta chains.

Primers included in the PCR were 60 Vbeta and 13 Jbeta primers. The method was immunoSEQ multiplex PCR; TCRdb's version includes in-frame clones alone and lacks a portion of them. Found here are more than 90,000 clones, less than 70% of them singletons; the top ten hold around 2.5%. The chain has TRBV2 and TRBJ1-5, with D uncertain. The sample consisted of PBMCs. This receptor was taken from a man aged 50-59 years in good health and CMV-seronegative. The CDR3 spells CASRELYSNQPQHF. The CDR3, as DNA: TGTGCCAGCAGGGAACTCTATAGCAATCAGCCCCAGCATTTT.